The 28 T cell receptor beta chains below were found in one sample sequenced in a study of T cell responses to AZD1222 COVID-19 vaccine. Repertoires were generated with immunoSEQ multiplex PCR, while TCRdb's copy carries only in-frame clones and drops some. The data hold 130,000 to 150,000 clones, with about 92% observed a single time. This material consisted of peripheral blood, taken after recovery from COVID-19. Receptors originate from an adult who had recovered from COVID-19.

V gene TRBV29-1 combines with J gene TRBJ2-5; 12 nucleotides match TRBD2. The V and J ends lost 7 bases and 0 bases, in that order; junction bases with no gene match: 6. The germline V gene encodes CDR1 SQVTM and CDR2 ANQGSEA. CDR3 size: 15 residues. CDR3 sequence (DNA): TGCAGCGCACCGGGACTAGCGGGCTACCAAGAGACCCAGTACTTC. Its protein is CSAPGLAGYQETQYF. The whole variable domain, remainder taken from reference TRBV29-1 and TRBJ2-5, is SAVISQKPSRDICQRGTSLTIQCQVDSQVTMMFWYRQQPGQSLTLIATANQGSEATYESGFVIDKFPISRPNLTFSTLTVSNMSPEDSSIYLCSAPGLAGYQETQYFGPGTRLLVL.

This rearrangement joins TRBV7-2 to TRBJ2-7; 11 nucleotides align to TRBD2. Germline trimming cut 5 bases from V and 0 bases from J; bases unmatched to any gene: 6. Germline V gene data show CDR1 as SGHTA and CDR2 as FQGNSA. This CDR3 is 16 amino acids long. CDR3 residues: CASSTLTSGVSYEQYF. Written as DNA, the CDR3 is TGTGCCAGCAGCACCCTGACTAGCGGGGTCTCCTACGAGCAGTACTTC.

This chain connects TRBV5-6 to TRBJ1-2; D is undetermined. V was shortened by 1 base and J by 4 bases, with 8 bases between the two germline ends. CDR1 SGHDT and CDR2 YYEEEE come from the germline V gene. The CDR3 runs 13 residues. The CDR3 here is CASSLTRAYGYTF. The CDR3 DNA follows: TGTGCCAGCAGCTTGACAAGGGCCTATGGCTACACCTTC.

The rearrangement joins TRBV9 to TRBJ1-2; tentatively, D is TRBD1 (5 bases). The CDR3 runs 13 residues. V was cut by 2 bases and J by 4 bases, with 9 bases left in between. Germline V gives CDR1 SGDLS, CDR2 YYNGEE. The CDR3 DNA is TGTGCCAGCAGCGTTCAGGGAACCTATGGCTACACCTTC. The encoded protein is CASSVQGTYGYTF.

V is TRBV27 and J is TRBJ1-4; 9 bases align to TRBD1. This CDR3 has 14 residues. From germline, CDR1 is MNHEY and CDR2 SMNVEV (reference sequence). The trim removed 7 bases at V and 5 bases at J, leaving 5 bases unmatched. This CDR3 reads CASTSGTGNEKLFF. Here the CDR3 DNA reads TGTGCCAGCACATCCGGGACAGGGAATGAAAAACTGTTTTTT.

CDR3 bases: TGTGCCAGCAGCTTAGGTCCTAGCGGGAGGGCCTCGTACAATGAGCAGTTCTTC. It is translated as CASSLGPSGRASYNEQFF. The chain links TRBV11-3 to TRBJ2-1, with 12 bases identical to TRBD2. The CDR3 consists of 18 residues. The V and J ends lost 1 base and 4 bases, in that order; junction bases with no gene match: 8. Germline CDR1 is SGHNT and CDR2 is YENEEA. Full variable domain (missing parts from reference TRBV11-3 and TRBJ2-1): EAGVVQSPRYKIIEKKQPVAFWCNPISGHNTLYWYLQNLGQGPELLIRYENEEAVDDSQLPKDRFSAERLKGVDSTLKIQPAELGDSAVYLCASSLGPSGRASYNEQFFGPGTRLTVL.

In DNA form, the CDR3 reads TGTGCCACCGGGTTGACGAACACCGGGGAGCTGTTTTTT. This codes for CATGLTNTGELFF. This chain links TRBV24-1 with TRBJ2-2, with D unclear. This CDR3 contains 13 residues. V was cut by 9 bases and J by 0 bases, with 7 bases left in between. Per the germline V gene, CDR1 is KGHDR and CDR2 is SFDVKD.

This rearrangement joins TRBV29-1 to TRBJ1-4; D unresolved. V lost 5 bases, J lost 0 bases, and 13 bases lay in between. Germline V CDR1 and CDR2: SQVTM, ANQGSEA. The CDR3 consists of 15 residues. As DNA, the CDR3 is TGCAGCGTTATCACGGACCCTACAACTAATGAAAAACTGTTTTTT. Its protein is CSVITDPTTNEKLFF. The full variable domain, in which reference TRBV29-1 and TRBJ1-4 provide the parts outside the CDR3, is SAVISQKPSRDICQRGTSLTIQCQVDSQVTMMFWYRQQPGQSLTLIATANQGSEATYESGFVIDKFPISRPNLTFSTLTVSNMSPEDSSIYLCSVITDPTTNEKLFFGSGTQLSVL.

This chain uses TRBV30 with TRBJ1-2; D is ambiguous. Per germline, CDR1 GTSNPN and CDR2 SVGIG (reference sequence). CDR3 size: 14 residues. V was clipped by 3 bases and J by 6 bases, with 17 bases between them. The CDR3 region is CAWRRWEGLDGYTF. The CDR3 nucleotides are TGTGCCTGGAGGAGATGGGAGGGATTAGATGGCTACACCTTC.

The V gene is TRBV20-1, the J gene TRBJ2-2; 9 bases map to TRBD2. Germline CDR1 reads DFQATT; CDR2 reads SNEGSKA (reference sequence). The CDR3 consists of 15 residues. V shed 3 bases, J shed 7 bases, and the junction held 9 bases outside the gene matches. This CDR3 reads CSASGLAGVNGELFF. The CDR3 DNA is TGCAGTGCTAGTGGGTTAGCGGGAGTGAACGGGGAGCTGTTTTTT.

The genes are TRBV12-3 or TRBV12-4 and TRBJ2-5, with 8 bases identical to TRBD1. This CDR3 region has 13 residues. J was trimmed by 2 bases and V by 8 bases; bases with no gene match: 4. This chain's CDR3 is CASYGQGQETQYF. CDR3 coding DNA: TGTGCCAGCTACGGACAGGGACAAGAGACCCAGTACTTC.

V usage is TRBV5-1 and J usage is TRBJ1-2; D might be TRBD1 (5 bases). Germline CDR1 reads SGHRS; CDR2 reads YFSETQ. Deletions cut 0 bases from V and 2 bases from J, with 14 bases between. This CDR3 is built from 16 residues. The CDR3: CASSLVSGGRNYGYTF. The CDR3 DNA reads as TGCGCCAGCAGCTTGGTCAGCGGGGGTCGAAACTATGGCTACACCTTC.

V is TRBV27 and J is TRBJ2-2, with 10 bases identical to TRBD2. CDR1 MNHEY and CDR2 SMNVEV come from the germline V gene (reference sequence). J lost 7 bases, V lost 3 bases, and 14 bases had no gene match. The CDR3 extends over 18 amino acids. The CDR3 sequence is CASSFSRGLAGANGELFF. Written as DNA, the CDR3 is TGTGCCAGCAGTTTCTCTCGGGGCCTAGCGGGAGCAAACGGGGAGCTGTTTTTT.

The chain carries TRBV9 and TRBJ1-1; D perhaps matches TRBD1 (5 bases). The CDR3 contains 13 residues. V was trimmed by 5 bases and J by 3 bases, leaving 11 bases between them. The V gene's germline CDR1 is SGDLS and CDR2 YYNGEE. CDR3 region: CASSLSGDTEAFF. In DNA form, the CDR3 reads TGTGCCAGCAGTTTATCGGGGGACACTGAAGCTTTCTTT.

The genes are TRBV2 and TRBJ2-2, with TRBD1 identical over 8 bases. V shed 4 bases and J 6 bases; nucleotides not matched to a gene: 7. The CDR3 consists of 15 residues. Germline CDR1 reads SNHLY; CDR2 reads FYNNEI. The CDR3 region is CASSADRDGSGELFF. For the CDR3, the DNA is TGTGCCAGCAGTGCGGACAGGGACGGTTCCGGGGAGCTGTTTTTT.

The chain carries TRBV30 and TRBJ1-1, with a weak D call TRBD1 (6 bases). CDR1 is GTSNPN and CDR2 is SVGIG in the germline V gene (reference sequence). V lost 8 bases to trimming and J lost 4 bases, with 23 bases between them. The CDR3 totals 15 residues. This CDR3 is CAGRDTGPLATEAFF. The CDR3 bases are TGTGCCGGCCGGGACACGGGTCCCCTGGCCACTGAAGCTTTCTTT. The variable domain in full, completed from reference TRBV30 and TRBJ1-1, reads SQTIHQWPATLVQPVGSPLSLECTVEGTSNPNLYWYRQAAGRGLQLLFYSVGIGQISSEVPQNLSASRPQDRQFILSSKKLLLSDSGFYLCAGRDTGPLATEAFFGQGTRLTVV.

The chain is built from TRBV3-1 (or the pseudogene TRBV3-2) and TRBJ2-7, with 8 bases matching TRBD2. The CDR3 consists of 16 residues. V lost 4 bases to trimming and J lost 7 bases; unmatched junction nucleotides: 15. Germline CDR1 is LGHDT and CDR2 is YNNKEL (reference sequence). The CDR3 region is CASSLSSGLAMGEQYF. The DNA for the CDR3 is TGTGCCAGCAGCCTGTCCTCCGGACTAGCCATGGGGGAGCAGTACTTC.

The chain employs TRBV24-1 and TRBJ2-1, with 11 positions matching TRBD1. The CDR3 extends over 16 amino acids. V dropped 3 bases and J dropped 7; count of bases not matched to a gene: 7. Germline assignment: CDR1 KGHDR and CDR2 SFDVKD. The CDR3 loop reads CATSDQGTGGVNEQFF. The CDR3 DNA sequence: TGTGCCACCAGTGATCAAGGGACAGGGGGGGTAAATGAGCAGTTCTTC.

The chain employs TRBV7-6 and TRBJ2-7; a weak D match, TRBD2 (6 bases). V was cut by 5 bases and J by 0 bases, with 23 bases left in between. CDR1 and CDR2 from the germline V gene are SGHVS and FNYEAQ. The CDR3 is 18 amino acids. CDR3 protein: CASSPKGAGWEVSYEQYF. The DNA for the CDR3 is TGTGCCAGCAGCCCAAAAGGGGCGGGGTGGGAGGTCTCCTACGAGCAGTACTTC.

The gene calls are TRBV19 and TRBJ2-2; possibly TRBD1 for D (5 bases). V was trimmed by 7 bases and J by 6 bases, leaving 15 bases between them. Per the germline V gene, CDR1 is LNHDA and CDR2 is SQIVND (reference sequence). The CDR3 has 14 amino acids. This CDR3 is CASTPFRGSGELFF. The CDR3, as DNA: TGTGCCAGTACCCCTTTTAGGGGTTCCGGGGAGCTGTTTTTT.

This chain connects TRBV9 to TRBJ2-7, with 8 bases aligning to TRBD2. The CDR3 has 14 amino acids. CDR1 and CDR2 (germline): SGDLS, YYNGEE. V lost 0 bases to trimming and J lost 6 bases; unmatched junction nucleotides: 5. The CDR3 here is CASSVGLAGGEQYF. The CDR3 nucleotides are TGTGCCAGCAGCGTAGGGCTAGCGGGTGGCGAGCAGTACTTC.

The V call is TRBV19, the J call TRBJ2-1; TRBD2 is a possible D gene (8 bases). Germline CDR1 reads LNHDA; CDR2 reads SQIVND (reference sequence). The V and J ends lost 7 bases and 5 bases respectively, with 18 bases between them. There are 15 residues in the CDR3. CDR3 sequence reads: CASNGGAQGDNEQFF. CDR3 coding DNA: TGTGCCAGTAACGGGGGGGCCCAGGGGGACAATGAGCAGTTCTTC.

The chain recombines TRBV28 with TRBJ1-1; 7 bases agree with TRBD1. CDR1 is MDHEN, CDR2 SYDVKM, per germline. The ends lost 1 base at V and 10 bases at J; junction bases unmatched: 9. There are 14 residues in the CDR3. Here the CDR3 reads CASSLSWTGQVAFF. CDR3 DNA sequence: TGTGCCAGCAGTTTATCCTGGACAGGACAGGTAGCTTTCTTT.

The chain combines TRBV7-3 with TRBJ2-2, with 8 bases fitting TRBD2. From germline, CDR1 is SGHTA and CDR2 FQGTGA. V shed 1 base, J shed 1 base, and the junction held 5 bases outside the gene matches. The CDR3 runs 17 residues. The DNA for the CDR3 is TGTGCCAGCAGCTTAAACCGGGAGGGGGTGAACACCGGGGAGCTGTTTTTT. Amino acids: CASSLNREGVNTGELFF. The variable domain in full, with the rest retrieved from reference TRBV7-3 and TRBJ2-2, is GAGVSQTPSNKVTEKGKYVELRCDPISGHTALYWYRQSLGQGPEFLIYFQGTGAADDSGLPNDRFFAVRPEGSVSTLKIQRTERGDSAVYLCASSLNREGVNTGELFFGEGSRLTVL.

V usage is TRBV28 and J usage is TRBJ2-7; D gene unclear. CDR3 size: 12 residues. V lost 4 bases to trimming and J lost 2 bases, with 6 bases between them. CDR1 is MDHEN, CDR2 SYDVKM, per germline. The CDR3 DNA reads TGTGCCAGCAGTTCTGCTCCCTACGAGCAGTACTTC. It yields the protein CASSSAPYEQYF.

The rearrangement links TRBV20-1 to TRBJ2-1; possibly TRBD1 for D (5 bases). Between the trimmed V and J ends, which lost 3 bases and 10 bases, there was a span of 10 bases. This CDR3 spans 11 amino acids. From germline, CDR1 is DFQATT and CDR2 SNEGSKA (reference sequence). CDR3 region: CSASPRTEQFF. The CDR3 nucleotides read TGCAGTGCTAGTCCCCGGACAGAGCAGTTCTTC.

The chain is built from TRBV15 and TRBJ2-1; 7 bases agree with TRBD2. The germline V gene encodes CDR1 LNHNV and CDR2 YYDKDF (reference sequence). This CDR3 region has 16 residues. The V gene end was trimmed by 1 base and the J gene end by 4 bases; junction bases not matched to a gene: 7. The CDR3 loop is CATSRGQRDLYNEQFF. Written as DNA, the CDR3 is TGTGCCACCAGCAGAGGGCAGCGGGACTTGTACAATGAGCAGTTCTTC.

The rearrangement joins TRBV5-1 to TRBJ2-1; TRBD2 matches 9 bases. V dropped 4 bases and J dropped 5; count of bases not matched to a gene: 10. This CDR3 has 16 amino acids. Germline V gene data show CDR1 as SGHRS and CDR2 as YFSETQ. The CDR3 coding sequence is TGCGCCAGCAGCGGTACCGGACTAGCGAGAAACAATGAGCAGTTCTTC. Translated: CASSGTGLARNNEQFF.